This is a list of T cell receptor beta chains from one sample in a study of T cells in localized non-small cell lung cancer. Here immunoSEQ multiplex PCR was the method, and the copy in TCRdb shows in-frame clones only, minus some. The sample records about 1,600 clones, about 30% being singletons. The input for sequencing was lung tumor tissue, taken before any cancer treatment. The source of these receptors is a female donor over 55 with stage II lung adenocarcinoma. CDR3s include the opening cysteine and the closing phenylalanine or tryptophan. Each record gives: CDR3 protein, CDR3 DNA, J gene, clone size, D gene, CDR3 length, V gene. A D gene is named only where the DNA matches it firmly. Size is omitted from some rows. Given values are once, few, many or a class for expanded clones.

CASSMGGSGANVLTF TGTGCCAGCTCAATGGGGGGCTCTGGGGCCAACGTCCTGACTTTC TRBJ2-6 . . 15 TRBV18
CASSLGRAEQYF TGCGCCAGCAGCTTAGGCAGGGCCGAGCAGTACTTC TRBJ2-7 few . 12 TRBV4-1
CSTFTGRAETQYF TGCAGCACCTTTACAGGGCGGGCGGAGACCCAGTACTTC TRBJ2-5 few . 13 TRBV29-1
CASSPAVTDRYGYTF TGTGCCAGCTCACCAGCGGTAACAGACCGCTATGGCTACACCTTC TRBJ1-2 . . 15 TRBV18
CASSQERQPSPYEQYF TGCGCCAGCAGCCAAGAACGACAGCCTAGCCCCTACGAGCAGTACTTC TRBJ2-7 . . 16 TRBV1
CASSALGGSGANVLTF TGTGCCAGCAGTGCCCTGGGGGGATCTGGGGCCAACGTCCTGACTTTC TRBJ2-6 . . 16 TRBV25-1
CASSRDRAGGYTF TGTGCCAGCAGCCGGGACAGGGCTGGGGGCTACACCTTC TRBJ1-2 few TRBD1 13 TRBV18
CASSLGVDRGETFF TGCGCCAGCAGCTTAGGCGTGGACAGGGGGGAAACTTTCTTT TRBJ1-1 . TRBD1 14 TRBV5-1
CASSPPGVYEQYF TGTGCCAGCAGTCCGCCGGGGGTCTACGAGCAGTACTTC TRBJ2-7 large . 13 TRBV28
CASSFVPSGTSTDTQYF TGTGCCAGCAGCTTTGTCCCTAGCGGAACTAGCACAGATACGCAGTATTTT TRBJ2-3 . TRBD2 17 TRBV11-3
CASSERTEPGSGNTIYF TGTGCCAGCAGTGAGAGGACAGAACCGGGCTCTGGAAACACCATATATTTT TRBJ1-3 medium-sized . 17 TRBV6-8
CASSPDRAGANVLTF TGTGCCAGCAGCCCCGACAGGGCTGGGGCCAACGTCCTGACTTTC TRBJ2-6 . TRBD1 15 TRBV11-1
CASSPGGWHYGYTF TGTGCCAGCAGCCCCGGAGGTTGGCACTATGGCTACACCTTC TRBJ1-2 once . 14 TRBV28
CASSYSKAGYLPDTQYF TGTGCCAGCAGTTACTCGAAAGCGGGCTACCTACCAGATACGCAGTATTTT TRBJ2-3 medium-sized . 17 TRBV6-8
CASRFYVGKDPDTQYF TGTGCCAGTAGGTTCTACGTCGGGAAAGACCCAGATACGCAGTATTTT TRBJ2-3 once . 16 TRBV19
CASSVAGGPGYEQYF TGTGCCAGCAGCGTAGCTGGGGGCCCAGGCTACGAGCAGTACTTC TRBJ2-7 few . 15 TRBV9